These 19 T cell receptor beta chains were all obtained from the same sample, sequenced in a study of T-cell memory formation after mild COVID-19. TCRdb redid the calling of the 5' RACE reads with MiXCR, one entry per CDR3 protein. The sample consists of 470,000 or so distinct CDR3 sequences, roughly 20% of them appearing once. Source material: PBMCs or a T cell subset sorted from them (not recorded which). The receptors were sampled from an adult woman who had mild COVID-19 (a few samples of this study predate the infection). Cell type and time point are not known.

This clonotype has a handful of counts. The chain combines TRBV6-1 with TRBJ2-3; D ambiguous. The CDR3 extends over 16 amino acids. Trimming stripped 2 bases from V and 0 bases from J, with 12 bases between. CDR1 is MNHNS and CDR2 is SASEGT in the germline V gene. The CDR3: CASSESWADSTDTQYF. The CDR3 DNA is TGTGCCAGCAGTGAAAGTTGGGCGGATAGCACAGATACGCAGTATTTT.

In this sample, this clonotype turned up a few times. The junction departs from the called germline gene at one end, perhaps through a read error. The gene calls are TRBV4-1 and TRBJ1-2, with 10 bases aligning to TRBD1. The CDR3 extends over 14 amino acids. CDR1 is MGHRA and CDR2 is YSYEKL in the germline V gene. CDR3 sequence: CASSQVGDRGPPRF. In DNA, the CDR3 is TGCGCCAGCAGCCAAGTTGGGGACAGGGGTCCTCCCCGCTTC.

The CDR3 is CASSAGDRFTDEQYF. In DNA, the CDR3 is TGTGCCAGCAGTGCGGGGGACAGGTTCACGGACGAGCAGTACTTC. The V and J genes are TRBV6-5 and TRBJ2-7, with TRBD1 as a possible D gene (8 bases). Germline V gene data show CDR1 as MNHEY and CDR2 as SVGAGI. This CDR3 has 15 amino acids. Trimming left V 5 bases short and J 5 bases short, with 19 bases between.

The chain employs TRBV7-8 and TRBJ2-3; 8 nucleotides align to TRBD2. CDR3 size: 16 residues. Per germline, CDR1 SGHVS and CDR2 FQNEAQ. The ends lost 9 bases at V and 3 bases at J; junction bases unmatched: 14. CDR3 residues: CASTFRLARGTDTQYF. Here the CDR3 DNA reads TGTGCCAGTACTTTCAGACTAGCGCGGGGGACAGATACGCAGTATTTT.

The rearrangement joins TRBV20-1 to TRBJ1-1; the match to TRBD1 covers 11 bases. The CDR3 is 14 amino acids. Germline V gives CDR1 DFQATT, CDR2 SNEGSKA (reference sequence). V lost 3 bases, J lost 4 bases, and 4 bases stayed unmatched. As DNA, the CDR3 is TGCAGTGCTAGGGCCGGGACAGGGGGCACTGAAGCTTTCTTT. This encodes CSARAGTGGTEAFF.

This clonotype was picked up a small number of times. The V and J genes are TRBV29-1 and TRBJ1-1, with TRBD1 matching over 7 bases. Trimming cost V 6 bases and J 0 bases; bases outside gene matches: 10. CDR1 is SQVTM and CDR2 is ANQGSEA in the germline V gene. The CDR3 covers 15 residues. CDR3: CSVYRDSGMNTEAFF. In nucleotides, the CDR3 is TGCAGCGTGTACCGGGACAGTGGAATGAACACTGAAGCTTTCTTT.

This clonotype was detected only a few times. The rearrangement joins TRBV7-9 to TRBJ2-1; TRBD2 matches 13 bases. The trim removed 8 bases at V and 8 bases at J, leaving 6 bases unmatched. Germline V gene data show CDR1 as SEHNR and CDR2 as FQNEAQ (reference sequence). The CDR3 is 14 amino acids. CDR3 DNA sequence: TGTGCCAGCGGAACTAGCGGGAGGGCCTATGAGCAGTTCTTC. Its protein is CASGTSGRAYEQFF.

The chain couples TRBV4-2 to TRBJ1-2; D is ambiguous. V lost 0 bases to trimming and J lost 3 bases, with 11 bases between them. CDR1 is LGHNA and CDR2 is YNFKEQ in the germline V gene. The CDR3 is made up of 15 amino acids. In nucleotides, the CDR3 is TGTGCCAGCAGCCAAGATCGGGCAGAGCACTATGGCTACACCTTC. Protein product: CASSQDRAEHYGYTF.

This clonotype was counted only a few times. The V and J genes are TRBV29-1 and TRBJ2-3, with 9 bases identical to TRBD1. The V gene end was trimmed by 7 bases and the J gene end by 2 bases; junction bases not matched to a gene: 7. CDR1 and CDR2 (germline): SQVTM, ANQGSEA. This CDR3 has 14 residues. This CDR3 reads CSGQQGAFTDTQYF. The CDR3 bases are TGCAGCGGCCAACAGGGGGCCTTCACAGATACGCAGTATTTT.

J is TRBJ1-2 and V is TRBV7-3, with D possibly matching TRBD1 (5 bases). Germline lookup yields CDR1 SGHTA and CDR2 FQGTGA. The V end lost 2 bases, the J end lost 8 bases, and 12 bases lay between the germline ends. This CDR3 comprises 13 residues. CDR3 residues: CASSLGGEEGYTF. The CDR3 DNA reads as TGTGCCAGCAGCTTAGGAGGGGAGGAGGGCTACACCTTC.

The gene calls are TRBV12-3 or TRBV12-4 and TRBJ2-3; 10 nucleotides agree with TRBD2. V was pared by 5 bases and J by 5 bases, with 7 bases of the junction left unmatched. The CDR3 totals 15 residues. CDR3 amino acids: CASSPAGGREDTQYF. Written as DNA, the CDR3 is TGTGCCAGCAGTCCAGCGGGGGGGCGTGAAGATACGCAGTATTTT.

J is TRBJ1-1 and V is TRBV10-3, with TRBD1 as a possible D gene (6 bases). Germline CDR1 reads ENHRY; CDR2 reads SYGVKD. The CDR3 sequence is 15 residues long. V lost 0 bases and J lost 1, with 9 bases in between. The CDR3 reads CAISESGGANTEAFF. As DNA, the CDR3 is TGTGCCATCAGTGAGTCCGGGGGGGCGAACACTGAAGCTTTCTTT.

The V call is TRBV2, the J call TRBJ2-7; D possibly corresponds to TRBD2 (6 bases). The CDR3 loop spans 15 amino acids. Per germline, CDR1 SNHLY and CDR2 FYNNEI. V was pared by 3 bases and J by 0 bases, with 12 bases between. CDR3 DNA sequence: TGTGCCAGCAGTGACTTAGCGGAACCCTCCTACGAGCAGTACTTC. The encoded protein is CASSDLAEPSYEQYF.

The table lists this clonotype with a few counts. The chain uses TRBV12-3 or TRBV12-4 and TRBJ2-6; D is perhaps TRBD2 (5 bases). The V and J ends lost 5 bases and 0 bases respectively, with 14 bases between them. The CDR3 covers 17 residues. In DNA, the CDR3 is TGTGCCAGCAGTGGTCGGGGTCACCCCTCTGGGGCCAACGTCCTGACTTTC. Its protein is CASSGRGHPSGANVLTF.

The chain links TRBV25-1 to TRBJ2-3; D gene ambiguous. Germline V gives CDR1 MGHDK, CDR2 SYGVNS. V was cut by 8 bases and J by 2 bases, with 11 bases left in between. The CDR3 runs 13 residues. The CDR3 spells CASAPANTDTQYF. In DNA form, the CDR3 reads TGTGCCAGCGCCCCGGCAAACACAGATACGCAGTATTTT. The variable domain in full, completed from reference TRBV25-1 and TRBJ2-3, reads EADIYQTPRYLVIGTGKKITLECSQTMGHDKMYWYQQDPGMELHLIHYSYGVNSTEKGDLSSESTVSRIRTEHFPLTLESARPSHTSQYLCASAPANTDTQYFGPGTRLTVL.

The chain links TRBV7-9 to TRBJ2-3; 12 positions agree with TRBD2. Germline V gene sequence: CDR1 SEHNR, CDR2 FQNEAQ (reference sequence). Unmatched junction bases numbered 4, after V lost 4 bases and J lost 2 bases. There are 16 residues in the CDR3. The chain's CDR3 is CASSSTSGGPTDTQYF. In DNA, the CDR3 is TGTGCCAGCAGCTCGACTAGCGGGGGCCCCACAGATACGCAGTATTTT.

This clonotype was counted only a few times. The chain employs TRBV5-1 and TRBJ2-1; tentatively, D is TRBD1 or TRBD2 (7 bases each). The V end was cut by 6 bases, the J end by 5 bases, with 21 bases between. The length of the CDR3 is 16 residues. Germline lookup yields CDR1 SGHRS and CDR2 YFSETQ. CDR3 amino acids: CASNLGGTVGDNEQFF. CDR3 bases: TGCGCCAGCAACCTGGGGGGGACAGTAGGGGACAATGAGCAGTTCTTC.

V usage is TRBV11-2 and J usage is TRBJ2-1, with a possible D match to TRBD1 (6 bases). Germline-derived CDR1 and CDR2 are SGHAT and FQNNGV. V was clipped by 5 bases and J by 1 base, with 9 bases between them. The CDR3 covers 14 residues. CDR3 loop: CASSGGLSYNEQFF. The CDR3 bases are TGTGCCAGCAGCGGGGGCCTTTCCTACAATGAGCAGTTCTTC. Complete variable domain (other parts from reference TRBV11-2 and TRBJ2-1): EAGVAQSPRYKIIEKRQSVAFWCNPISGHATLYWYQQILGQGPKLLIQFQNNGVVDDSQLPKDRFSAERLKGVDSTLKIQPAKLEDSAVYLCASSGGLSYNEQFFGPGTRLTVL.

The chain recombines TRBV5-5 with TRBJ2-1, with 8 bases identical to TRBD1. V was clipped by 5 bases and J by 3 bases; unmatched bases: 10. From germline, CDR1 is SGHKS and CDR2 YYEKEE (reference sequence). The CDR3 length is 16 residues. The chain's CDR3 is CASSSNQGAFYNEQFF. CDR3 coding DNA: TGTGCCAGCAGTTCGAACCAGGGGGCCTTCTACAATGAGCAGTTCTTC.